These T cell receptor beta chains were read from a single sample in a study of T cell responses to AZD1222 COVID-19 vaccine. The repertoire was sequenced with immunoSEQ multiplex PCR; TCRdb's copy has only in-frame clones and lacks some. Among approximately 110,000 clones listed, approximately 87% were seen once. Sequencing was performed on peripheral blood, taken on day 0 of AZD1222 vaccination. The receptors were sampled from an adult in good health. CDR3s include the opening cysteine and the closing phenylalanine or tryptophan. D genes are given only for firm matches. Some rows have no size entry. The others give once, few or many, or a class for an expanded clone.

size: NA; J: TRBJ1-2; V: TRBV19; D: TRBD1; DNA: TGTGCCAGTAGTATAACGCCCGGGACAGGGGATGGCTACACCTTC; CDR3: CASSITPGTGDGYTF
size: NA; J: TRBJ1-3; V: TRBV18; D: TRBD1; DNA: TGTGCCAGCTCACCACCGGCAGGGGGCGGAAACACCATATATTTT; CDR3: CASSPPAGGGNTIYF
size: NA; J: TRBJ2-2; V: TRBV10-3; D: TRBD2; DNA: TGTGCCATCACCGGAAGAAAAGCGGGAGGGCCCGGCGGGGAGCTGTTTTTT; CDR3: CAITGRKAGGPGGELFF
size: NA; J: TRBJ2-2; V: TRBV5-1; D: NA; DNA: TGCGCCAGCAGCATAGGGGGGAACACCGGGGAGCTGTTTTTT; CDR3: CASSIGGNTGELFF
size: few; J: TRBJ1-2; V: TRBV6-5; D: NA; DNA: TGTGCCAGCACGGCAGGGCCAAACTATGGCTACACCTTC; CDR3: CASTAGPNYGYTF
size: NA; J: TRBJ2-7; V: TRBV19; D: TRBD1; DNA: TGTGCCAGTAGTCTTCCGGGACAGGGAACGTCCTACGAGCAGTACTTC; CDR3: CASSLPGQGTSYEQYF
size: NA; J: TRBJ1-1; V: TRBV10-3; D: NA; DNA: TGTGCCACCTCGGTAGAAACGAACACTGAAGCTTTCTTT; CDR3: CATSVETNTEAFF
size: NA; J: TRBJ1-2; V: TRBV28; D: NA; DNA: TGTGCCAGCAGCCCCGTTAGGGGGGTCGGTTATGGCTACACCTTC; CDR3: CASSPVRGVGYGYTF
size: NA; J: TRBJ2-7; V: TRBV7-9; D: TRBD2; DNA: TGTGCCAGCAGCTTACTACTAGCGGGAGAGCACTACGAGCAGTACTTC; CDR3: CASSLLLAGEHYEQYF
size: NA; J: TRBJ2-2; V: TRBV4-1; D: NA; DNA: TGCGCCAGCAGCCAAGGACTACTCCCAACGGGCACCGGGGAGCTGTTTTTT; CDR3: CASSQGLLPTGTGELFF
size: NA; J: TRBJ2-2; V: TRBV28; D: NA; DNA: TGTGCCAGCAGTTTACAATCAGTCACCGGGGAGCTGTTTTTT; CDR3: CASSLQSVTGELFF
size: NA; J: TRBJ1-2; V: TRBV28; D: NA; DNA: TGTGCCAGCATAGGGCGGGCCTATGGCTACACCTTC; CDR3: CASIGRAYGYTF
size: NA; J: TRBJ1-5; V: TRBV21-1; D: NA; DNA: TGTGCCAGCAGCAAAGCACAGGGATATCAGCCCCAGCATTTT; CDR3: CASSKAQGYQPQHF
size: NA; J: TRBJ1-3; V: TRBV5-8; D: NA; DNA: TGTGCCAGCAGCTCTCGGATGGCATACTCTGGAAACACCATATATTTT; CDR3: CASSSRMAYSGNTIYF
size: NA; J: TRBJ2-1; V: TRBV5-6; D: TRBD2; DNA: TGTGCCAGCAGCTTGCCGGGACTAGAGGCCAATGAGCAGTTCTTC; CDR3: CASSLPGLEANEQFF
size: NA; J: TRBJ1-5; V: TRBV7-2; D: TRBD1; DNA: TGTGCCAGCAGCGGACCCACAGGGGACCAGCCCCAGCATTTT; CDR3: CASSGPTGDQPQHF
size: NA; J: TRBJ1-5; V: TRBV7-2; D: TRBD1; DNA: TGTGCCAGCAGCCCAACAGGGGTTAGCAATCAGCCCCAGCATTTT; CDR3: CASSPTGVSNQPQHF
size: NA; J: TRBJ2-5; V: TRBV2; D: NA; DNA: TGTGCCAGCAGTGAAGGACAGATACTACAAGAGACCCAGTACTTC; CDR3: CASSEGQILQETQYF
size: NA; J: TRBJ1-2; V: TRBV19; D: TRBD1; DNA: TGTGCCAGTAGTTGGGGGACAGGGGGCCTCCCTCTTGGCTACACCTTC; CDR3: CASSWGTGGLPLGYTF
size: NA; J: TRBJ2-1; V: TRBV19; D: NA; DNA: TGTGCCAGTAATAGCTGGGGGCTTGGAAATGAGCAGTTCTTC; CDR3: CASNSWGLGNEQFF
size: NA; J: TRBJ2-4; V: TRBV5-1; D: TRBD1; DNA: TGCGCCAGCAGCTGGACAGGGGAGGACGAAAACATTCAGTACTTC; CDR3: CASSWTGEDENIQYF
size: NA; J: TRBJ1-5; V: TRBV19; D: NA; DNA: TGTGCCAGTAGATCAGCGGGGTTTGGAAGCAATCAGCCCCAGCATTTT; CDR3: CASRSAGFGSNQPQHF
size: NA; J: TRBJ2-5; V: TRBV19; D: NA; DNA: TGTGCCAGCGGGACCCAGAGGGAGACCCAGTACTTC; CDR3: CASGTQRETQYF
size: NA; J: TRBJ1-5; V: TRBV5-1; D: NA; DNA: TGCGCCAGCAGCGACGGGACACACAATCAGCCCCAGCATTTT; CDR3: CASSDGTHNQPQHF
size: NA; J: TRBJ1-3; V: TRBV4-1; D: NA; DNA: TGCGCCAGCAGCCGCGATACCCCCCGAGCCGGGGGCGCGGGAAACACCATATATTTT; CDR3: CASSRDTPRAGGAGNTIYF
size: NA; J: TRBJ2-3; V: TRBV19; D: TRBD2; DNA: TGTGCCAGTAGTCCCCTAGCGGGTAGCACAGATACGCAGTATTTT; CDR3: CASSPLAGSTDTQYF
size: NA; J: TRBJ1-1; V: TRBV4-3; D: NA; DNA: TGCGCCAGCAGCCAAGATAAAGTCGGGGGCCGGGGCACTGAAGCTTTCTTT; CDR3: CASSQDKVGGRGTEAFF
size: NA; J: TRBJ2-1; V: TRBV6-5; D: TRBD2; DNA: TGTGCCAGCAGTTCTCTAGCGGGAGATAGGAATGAGCAGTTCTTC; CDR3: CASSSLAGDRNEQFF
size: few; J: TRBJ1-1; V: TRBV10-3; D: NA; DNA: TGTGCCATCATGGTAGAAGCTTTCTTT; CDR3: CAIMVEAFF
size: once; J: TRBJ1-3; V: TRBV7-2; D: NA; DNA: TGTGCCAGCGGACGGGCAGCCACTGGAAACACCATATATTTT; CDR3: CASGRAATGNTIYF
size: NA; J: TRBJ1-1; V: TRBV10-3; D: NA; DNA: TGTGCCATCAACGGGCAGATGAACACTGAAGCTTTCTTT; CDR3: CAINGQMNTEAFF
size: NA; J: TRBJ1-1; V: TRBV6-5; D: NA; DNA: TGTGCCAGCCGCCTGACTAGGGGGTCTGAAGCTTTCTTT; CDR3: CASRLTRGSEAFF
size: NA; J: TRBJ1-4; V: TRBV9; D: TRBD1; DNA: TGTGCCAGCAGCGTAGACACAGGGGGGAGCGAAAAACTGTTTTTT; CDR3: CASSVDTGGSEKLFF
size: NA; J: TRBJ2-2; V: TRBV15; D: NA; DNA: TGTGCCACCAGCAGAGCGGAGACAGACACCGGGGAGCTGTTTTTT; CDR3: CATSRAETDTGELFF
size: NA; J: TRBJ1-1; V: TRBV3-1/TRBV3-2; D: NA; DNA: TGTGCCGGCAGCCAAGATCCGGGGAGAACTGAAGCTTTCTTT; CDR3: CAGSQDPGRTEAFF
size: NA; J: TRBJ1-1; V: TRBV7-9; D: TRBD1; DNA: TGTGCCAGCAGCACCCAGCAGGGGGCCACTGAAGCTTTCTTT; CDR3: CASSTQQGATEAFF
size: NA; J: TRBJ2-3; V: TRBV6-5; D: TRBD2; DNA: TGTGCCAGCAGTTACGCGGGGGGCCCCGGAGATACGCAGTATTTT; CDR3: CASSYAGGPGDTQYF
size: NA; J: TRBJ2-7; V: TRBV9; D: NA; DNA: TGTGCCAGCAGCCAGGGGACTGGGGCCTACGAGCAGTACTTC; CDR3: CASSQGTGAYEQYF
size: NA; J: TRBJ2-1; V: TRBV27; D: TRBD2; DNA: TGTGCCAGCAGTTTCATATCGAGACTAGCGGTCGGCAATGAGCAGTTCTTC; CDR3: CASSFISRLAVGNEQFF
size: NA; J: TRBJ1-3; V: TRBV11-2; D: NA; DNA: TGTGCCAGCAAGGGGATATCCCGCTCTGGAAACACCATATATTTT; CDR3: CASKGISRSGNTIYF
size: NA; J: TRBJ2-5; V: TRBV3-1/TRBV3-2; D: NA; DNA: TGTGCCAGCAGCCAACACGAACAAGAGACCCAGTACTTC; CDR3: CASSQHEQETQYF